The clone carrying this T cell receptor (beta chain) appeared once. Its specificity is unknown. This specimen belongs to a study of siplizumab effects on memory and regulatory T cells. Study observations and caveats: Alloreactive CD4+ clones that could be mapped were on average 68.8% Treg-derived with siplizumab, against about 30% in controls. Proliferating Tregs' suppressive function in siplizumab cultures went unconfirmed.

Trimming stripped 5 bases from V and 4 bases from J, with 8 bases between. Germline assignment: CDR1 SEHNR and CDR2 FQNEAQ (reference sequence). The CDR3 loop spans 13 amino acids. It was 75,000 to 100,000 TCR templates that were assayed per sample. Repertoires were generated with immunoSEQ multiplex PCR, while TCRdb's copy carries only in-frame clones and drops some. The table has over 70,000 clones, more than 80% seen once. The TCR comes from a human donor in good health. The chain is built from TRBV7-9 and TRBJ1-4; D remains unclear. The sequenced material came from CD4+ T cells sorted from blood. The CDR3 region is CASSQRVNEKLFF. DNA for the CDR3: TGTGCCAGCAGCCAAAGGGTTAATGAAAAACTGTTTTTT.